This is a list of T cell receptor beta chains from one sample in a study of molecular identifiers for immune sequencing clone quantification. TCRdb itself ran the PCR reads through MiXCR, one entry per CDR3 protein. The sample consists of approximately 36,000 distinct CDR3 sequences, approximately 18% of them appearing once. The sequenced material came from naive CD8+ T cells from blood, with Jurkat cell RNA spiked in. Every receptor here comes from a human donor in good health. Some libraries in this study had Jurkat cell RNA spiked in. CDR3s include the opening cysteine and the closing phenylalanine or tryptophan. The order of the fields is V gene, J gene, CDR3 protein.

TRBV7-3	TRBJ2-3	CASSSTGGDTQYF
TRBV7-2	TRBJ1-5	CASSFGGRNQPQHF
TRBV7-9	TRBJ2-3	CASSPLAGGFTDTQYF
TRBV10-3	TRBJ2-7	CAISDRVGEQYF
TRBV11-2	TRBJ2-7	CASSLGGGGSYEQYF
TRBV28	TRBJ2-7	CASSLPGKYSGGIYEQYF
TRBV20-1	TRBJ2-7	CSARVMRHNEQYF
TRBV29-1	TRBJ1-2	CSVEVSGYYGYTF
TRBV12-5	TRBJ2-1	CASSSYNEQFF
TRBV13	TRBJ2-7	CASSLGQISSYEQYF
TRBV5-1	TRBJ2-7	CASSPHRGEAYEQYF
TRBV7-6	TRBJ2-7	CASSRGQGTYEQYF
TRBV14	TRBJ1-1	CASSQLGTAEAFF
TRBV4-3	TRBJ2-3	CASSQGTSGISSTDTQYF
TRBV5-4	TRBJ2-7	CASSWTGDDEQYF
TRBV5-1	TRBJ2-6	CASSLVPRDSGANVLTF
TRBV29-1	TRBJ2-3	CSVDREVTDTQYF
TRBV6-1	TRBJ2-7	CASSAPTGNSGYEQYF
TRBV7-9	TRBJ2-3	CASSLVRGQDTQYF
TRBV28	TRBJ2-4	CASSFRGLAKNIQYF
TRBV5-1	TRBJ2-7	CASSPFGGNSYEQYF
TRBV4-1	TRBJ2-5	CASSPGRYQETQYF
TRBV14	TRBJ2-7	CASSQDLGRSYVQYF
TRBV6-6	TRBJ2-3	CASSIAADTQYF
TRBV9	TRBJ2-1	CASGGSSYNEQFF
TRBV28	TRBJ2-7	CASTLTSSEQYF
TRBV4-3	TRBJ2-7	CASSQDLGVGHTYEQYF
TRBV4-3	TRBJ2-2	CASSQRHTLDLSLAGELFF
TRBV10-3	TRBJ2-1	CAISESDGREYNEQFF
TRBV20-1	TRBJ2-3	CSASGGTSQEADTQYF
TRBV5-5	TRBJ2-1	CASSLLEGPYNEQFF
TRBV12-3/TRBV12-4	TRBJ2-1	CASSYDRDEQFF
TRBV9	TRBJ2-1	CASSGDPRGPGQFF
TRBV7-2	TRBJ2-7	CASSLREPEQYF